This TCR beta chain comes out of a study of blood T cell repertoires in COVID-19. Study summary: Specimens from acute and convalescent COVID-19 originated in the United States, Italy and Spain.

In the source study's methods: Reference gene primer amplification gave nucleated cell count estimates. Here immunoSEQ multiplex PCR was the method, and the copy in TCRdb shows in-frame clones only, minus some. From that table come the V and J calls and clone size; the DNA was used to work out D and trimming. The sample gives 150,000 to 200,000 clones, roughly 82% of which show up once; approximately 9.9% is in the top ten. Researchers sorted participants into cohorts using their self-reported clinical history. Recovery among Cohort 3 donors was established by two negative PCRs, clearance, or symptom resolution. Germline loops: CDR1 SGHAT, CDR2 FQDESV (reference sequence). Trimming removed 1 base from V and 7 bases from J, with 8 bases in between. The CDR3 has 13 residues.

The sample comprised PBMCs or T cells enriched from blood (not recorded which). The J gene is TRBJ1-5, the V gene TRBV11-1; D not certain. The sequence came from a man aged 45-60 years who had recovered from COVID-19. The CDR3 sequence is CASSLDRGQPQHF. In nucleotides, the CDR3 is TGTGCCAGCAGCTTAGATCGGGGACAGCCCCAGCATTTT.